Reported below is one TCR beta chain. In its sample, this clonotype was seen many times. Which antigen it targets is not known. Base qualities are not provided; no much larger clone lies one nucleotide away. Reading the germline V gene gives CDR1 SGDLS and CDR2 YYNGEE. The germline V and J ends show losses of 3 bases and 11 bases respectively, and no gene match explains 7 bases of the junction. Taken from cysteine to phenylalanine, the CDR3 has 13 residues. Solely the CDR3 DNA is kept, with 39 bases framed from the first base. The sample belongs to a study of T-cell reconstitution after alpha-beta-depleted transplantation in children (dated by TCRdb to between 2015 and 2016). About the investigation overall: T-cell immune reconstitution after TCRalphabeta/CD19-depleted allogeneic hematopoietic cell transplantation in children was quantitatively tracked in the study by means of TCR repertoire profiling.

The receptor library was made with PCR. Sequenced using an Illumina HiSeq 2500. TCR libraries were prepared with molecular barcoding, using unique molecular identifiers to normalize TCRbeta repertoire quantification. The public sequencing data were trimmed at Q25 with fastp and processed into clonotypes with MiXCR by TCRdb, which kept only in-frame beta chains. Each record represents a unique CDR3 protein, reported with the most common genes and DNA among its rows. Across this sample there are 600,000 to 700,000 distinct CDR3 sequences, with 16% seen only once. 0.8% to 1.1% of the sample is in the top ten clones.

The sequence was obtained from a human donor who donated a stem cell graft to a child with acute myeloid leukemia. This specimen was PBMCs from the stem cell graft donor, taken from the stem cell graft. The receptor chain draws on TRBV9 and TRBJ1-1, with 10 bases aligning to TRBD1. The DNA sequence follows: TGTGCCAGCAGCGACGGGACAGGGGTGTCGGCTTTCTTT. This codes for CASSDGTGVSAFF.